This TCR beta chain stems from a study of shared clonotypes between healthy human individuals. Produced via immunoSEQ multiplex PCR; TCRdb's table is partial and in-frame only. The data contain 1.6 million or so clones, around 95% of them seen just once; the ten biggest clones take up roughly 1.2%. The CDR3 totals 15 residues. The V segment lost 5 bases and the J segment 7 bases; nucleotides outside the gene matches: 12. The germline CDR1 and CDR2 sequences are SGHAT and FQNNGV. Sample: naive CD4+ T cells sorted from blood. Specified subset: CD45RA+ positively selected. The chain uses TRBV11-2 and TRBJ2-7, with 9 positions matching TRBD2. This sequence was found in a man aged 25-40 years in good health. The CDR3 region is CASSGLRGRAWEQYF. The CDR3 bases are TGTGCCAGCAGCGGCCTCCGCGGGAGGGCCTGGGAGCAGTACTTC.